The sequence of this T cell receptor beta chain was determined in a study of T cells in localized non-small cell lung cancer. CDR1 and CDR2 from the germline V gene are LGHNA and YNFKEQ. Trimming removed 7 bases from V and 6 bases from J, with 22 bases in between. The CDR3 is 15 amino acids. Data came from immunoSEQ multiplex PCR; TCRdb stores just in-frame clones and leaves some out. Of 37,000 or so clones in the sample, 75% to 90% are singletons; the top ten hold roughly 2.5%. The source material was peripheral blood, sampled before any cancer treatment. The origin of this receptor is a woman aged 40 to 75 with stage I lung adenocarcinoma. J is TRBJ2-7 and V is TRBV4-2; D possibly corresponds to TRBD2 (6 bases). The CDR3: CASTPRRDPMGEQYF. CDR3 coding DNA: TGTGCCAGCACCCCCCGGCGGGACCCCATGGGCGAGCAGTACTTC.